The clone carrying this T cell receptor (beta chain) has only a few counts. Its target is unknown. Template material for amplifying TCR beta CDR3 regions consisted of RNA transcripts. Primed by the HTBI set, a first-round RT-PCR was run on the TCR CDR3. From the multiplex PCR reads, TCRdb called clonotypes with MiXCR, one entry per CDR3 protein. The data show about 560,000 distinct CDR3 sequences, around 15% seen once. The hyperthyroidism patients had all been newly diagnosed, and their disease duration was under 2 months. Their ages ranged from 18 to 65 years. The diagnostic basis comprised clinical symptoms, serum thyroxine and TRAb, thyroid ultrasound and orbital computed tomography. PBMCs were sourced from roughly 9.1 ml fresh peripheral blood. Germline CDR1 MNHEY, CDR2 SVGAGI. This CDR3 is built from 17 residues. Trimming cost V 0 bases and J 5 bases; bases outside gene matches: 3. The data were taken from a study of T cells in Graves' hyperthyroidism and ophthalmopathy.

Overall study findings and caveats: Model output signaled ophthalmopathy a median 6.5 months ahead of onset.

This clonotype was sampled from a woman aged 18-29 years with Graves' hyperthyroidism. Sequenced sample: blood. This chain links TRBV6-5 with TRBJ2-2, with 13 bases that match TRBD2. The CDR3 DNA follows: TGTGCCAGCAGTTACTCCGGACTAGCGGGAGAAACCGGGGAGCTGTTTTTT. Protein product: CASSYSGLAGETGELFF.